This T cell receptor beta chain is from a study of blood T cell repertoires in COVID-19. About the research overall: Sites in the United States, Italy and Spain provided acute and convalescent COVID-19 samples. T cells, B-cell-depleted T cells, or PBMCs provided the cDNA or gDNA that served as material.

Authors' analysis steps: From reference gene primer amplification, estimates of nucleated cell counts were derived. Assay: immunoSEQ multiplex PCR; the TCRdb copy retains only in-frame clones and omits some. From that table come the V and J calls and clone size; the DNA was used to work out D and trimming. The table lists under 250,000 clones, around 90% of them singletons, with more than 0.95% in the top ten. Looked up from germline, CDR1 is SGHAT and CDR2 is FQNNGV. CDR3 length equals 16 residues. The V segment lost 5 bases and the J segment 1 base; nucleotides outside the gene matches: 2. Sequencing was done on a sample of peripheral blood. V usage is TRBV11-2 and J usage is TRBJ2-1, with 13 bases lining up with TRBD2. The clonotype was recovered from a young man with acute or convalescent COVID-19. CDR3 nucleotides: TGTGCCAGCAGCAGGACTAGCGGGAGTTCCTACAATGAGCAGTTCTTC. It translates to CASSRTSGSSYNEQFF.